The text below deals with one T cell receptor beta chain. Its antigen is not identified. Libraries were prepared by immunoSEQ multiplex PCR; TCRdb keeps only in-frame clonotypes and omits some of them. The sample lists approximately 420,000 clones; 70% to 90% were seen once. Germline loops: CDR1 MNHEY, CDR2 SMNVEV (reference sequence). The CDR3 is made up of 17 amino acids. Trimming cost V 3 bases and J 8 bases; bases outside gene matches: 11. Indicated treatment: some 19 received Ad26.COV2.S at low or high dose, single or two shots; several received placebo; per-sample allocation not given. The study sampled participants on day 63 after the first vaccine or placebo injection. Donation came from an adult in Boston who was aged 18-55 years. The sample originates from a study of Ad26.COV2.S vaccination and SARS-CoV-2 variants. Overall study: It was the COV1001 Ad26.COV2.S trial arm that included the donor.

Study-level results: Vaccine and placebo groups showed comparable non-spike TCR breadth. Assessments of TCR breadth and depth may have underestimated the total T cell responses.

The source of this sequence is a person between 18 and 65 years old who received the Ad26.COV2.S COVID-19 vaccine or a placebo. The chain has TRBV27 and TRBJ2-1; 12 bases are shared with TRBD1. Here the sequenced sample was peripheral blood, taken in a trial of Ad26.COV2.S vaccine versus placebo. The DNA for the CDR3 is TGTGCCAGCAGTTTCGGGGGACAGGGGGCCCCTTTTGATGAGCAGTTCTTC. Its protein is CASSFGGQGAPFDEQFF.